The rows below give T cell receptor beta chains drawn from one sample of a study of Ad26.COV2.S vaccination and SARS-CoV-2 variants. Assay used: immunoSEQ multiplex PCR; TCRdb lists only in-frame clones, some missing. The sample shows about 350,000 clones, around 92% of them seen only once. The sequences come from peripheral blood, collected after recovery from COVID-19. Receptor source: a human donor who had recovered from COVID-19. CDR3s include the opening cysteine and the closing phenylalanine or tryptophan. Fields, in order: V gene, clone size, D gene, J gene, CDR3 DNA, CDR3 protein. The D gene is left open where the match is weak. Clone sizes are given selectively: once, few, many, or a class where the clone is expanded.

V: TRBV4-3; size: -; D: -; J: TRBJ1-2; DNA: TGCGCCAGCAGCCAAGAGACAGTACCCCGCTATGGCTACACCTTC; CDR3: CASSQETVPRYGYTF
V: TRBV15; size: -; D: TRBD1; J: TRBJ2-3; DNA: TGTGCCACCAGCAGAGAGGGACAGGGGGCTGCAGATACGCAGTATTTT; CDR3: CATSREGQGAADTQYF
V: TRBV6-5; size: -; D: TRBD1; J: TRBJ1-2; DNA: TGTGCCAGCAGCCCCATGGGACAGACAAGCTGGATGACCTTC; CDR3: CASSPMGQTSWMTF
V: TRBV6-5; size: -; D: TRBD1; J: TRBJ2-5; DNA: TGTGCCAGTAGCCTCCTAGGGACAGAACAAGAGACCCAGTACTTC; CDR3: CASSLLGTEQETQYF
V: TRBV7-2; size: -; D: TRBD1; J: TRBJ1-4; DNA: TGTGCCAGCAGCTTAGGAGACAGGGCGGGTGAAAAACTGTTTTTT; CDR3: CASSLGDRAGEKLFF
V: TRBV27; size: -; D: -; J: TRBJ2-7; DNA: TGTGCCAGCAGTTCATGGGAGGACAGTAGCTCCTACGAGCAGTACTTC; CDR3: CASSSWEDSSSYEQYF
V: TRBV18; size: -; D: -; J: TRBJ2-3; DNA: TGTGCCAGCTCACCACTAGGTAGCACAGATACGCAGTATTTT; CDR3: CASSPLGSTDTQYF
V: TRBV19; size: -; D: -; J: TRBJ2-2; DNA: TGTGCCAGCCTTAGCACCGGGGAGCTGTTTTTT; CDR3: CASLSTGELFF
V: TRBV21-1; size: -; D: -; J: TRBJ1-2; DNA: TGTGCCAGCAGCAAAAAAACCCCGGAGGGGGCGTCGGGCTACACCTTC; CDR3: CASSKKTPEGASGYTF
V: TRBV19; size: -; D: -; J: TRBJ1-2; DNA: TGTGCCAGTAGTGGCCCCTTGATGGGAATGCATGGCTACACCTTC; CDR3: CASSGPLMGMHGYTF
V: TRBV5-6; size: once; D: TRBD1; J: TRBJ1-1; DNA: TGTGCCAGCAGCTCAGGGACAGAGGGTGGAGCTTTCTTT; CDR3: CASSSGTEGGAFF
V: TRBV13; size: -; D: TRBD1; J: TRBJ1-4; DNA: TGTGCCAGCAGCCCCAGACAGGGTCCTAATGAAAAACTGTTTTTT; CDR3: CASSPRQGPNEKLFF
V: TRBV5-1; size: -; D: -; J: TRBJ1-1; DNA: TGCGCCAGCAAGGAGGGCATGAACACTGAAGCTTTCTTT; CDR3: CASKEGMNTEAFF
V: TRBV3-1/TRBV3-2; size: -; D: -; J: TRBJ1-4; DNA: TGTGCCAGCAGCCTGGGATCAACTAATGAAAAACTGTTTTTT; CDR3: CASSLGSTNEKLFF